What follows are 14 T cell receptor beta chains derived from one specimen sequenced in a study of a mutant IDH1 vaccine in newly diagnosed glioma. Profiling relied on immunoSEQ multiplex PCR, and the TCRdb table lists in-frame clones only, not all of them. The data contain 45,000 to 60,000 clones, 60% to 85% of them singletons. Stated time point: baseline, week 1 (first vaccination visit). Indicated treatment: pre-vaccination baseline after standard-of-care therapy. Sequenced here: PBMCs, sampled from a glioma patient treated with radiotherapy, temozolomide or both. These receptors were collected from a woman aged 40 to 50 with glioma.

The sample holds a few counts of this clone. The chain is built from TRBV15 and TRBJ1-4; weak D call: TRBD1 (5 bases). V was clipped by 0 bases and J by 6 bases, with 11 bases between them. The CDR3 length is 15 residues. Germline V gene sequence: CDR1 LNHNV, CDR2 YYDKDF (reference sequence). CDR3 in amino acids: CATSREGRRDEKLFF. CDR3 nucleotide sequence: TGTGCCACCAGCAGAGAGGGGCGGAGGGATGAAAAACTGTTTTTT.

CDR3 sequence: CAGSRGRANTGELFF. The CDR3 bases are TGTGCCGGGAGCCGGGGGCGGGCGAACACCGGGGAGCTGTTTTTT. The chain employs TRBV5-3 and TRBJ2-2; possibly TRBD1 or TRBD2 for D (6 bases each). TRBV5-3 is labeled an ORF, and its function is uncertain. The CDR3 has 15 residues. Trimming pared 10 bases from V and 0 bases from J, leaving 16 bases between.

The rearrangement links TRBV6-5 to TRBJ1-1; the match to TRBD1 covers 9 bases. The CDR3 contains 15 residues. V was clipped by 5 bases and J by 1 base; unmatched bases: 5. CDR1 is MNHEY, CDR2 SVGAGI, per germline. The DNA for the CDR3 is TGTGCCAGCAGTAGGGACAGGGTGCCGAACACTGAAGCTTTCTTT. This sequence encodes CASSRDRVPNTEAFF.

CDR3 nucleotide sequence: TGTGCCAGCTCACCAATGGGGGGAGGTGAAAAACTGTTTTTT. This codes for CASSPMGGGEKLFF. J is TRBJ1-4 and V is TRBV18; a weak D match, TRBD1 (5 bases). The CDR3 is made up of 14 amino acids. CDR1 is KGHSH, CDR2 LQKENI, per germline. V shed 2 bases and J shed 7 bases, with 11 bases lying between them.

The rearrangement joins TRBV2 to TRBJ1-4; D remains ambiguous. V was trimmed by 8 bases and J by 8 bases, leaving 18 bases between them. This CDR3 contains 14 residues. The germline CDR1 and CDR2 sequences are SNHLY and FYNNEI. Written as DNA, the CDR3 is TGTGCCAGCGGCCGACTACCGGGGAACGAAAAACTGTTTTTT. It yields the protein CASGRLPGNEKLFF.

This chain links TRBV9 with TRBJ2-3, with D tentatively TRBD1 (6 bases). The CDR3 loop spans 15 amino acids. V lost 0 bases and J lost 8, with 16 bases in between. Germline V gives CDR1 SGDLS, CDR2 YYNGEE. The DNA of the CDR3 is TGTGCCAGCAGCGTAGACATAAGGGAAGGGGGTACGCAGTATTTT. Translation gives CASSVDIREGGTQYF.

The rearrangement joins TRBV9 to TRBJ1-2; a weak D match, TRBD1 (6 bases). The germline CDR1 and CDR2 sequences are SGDLS and YYNGEE. The CDR3 length is 14 residues. The V end was cut by 4 bases, the J end by 5 bases, with 15 bases between. The CDR3 loop is CASSINSGEYGYTF. In DNA form, the CDR3 reads TGTGCCAGCAGCATTAACTCAGGGGAATATGGCTACACCTTC.

V and J are TRBV6-5 and TRBJ2-2; TRBD1 matches 7 bases. The junction had 1 base not matched to a gene; V was cut back by 5 bases and J by 4 bases. The CDR3 totals 13 residues. Per the germline V gene, CDR1 is MNHEY and CDR2 is SVGAGI. CDR3 DNA sequence: TGTGCCAGCAGTCACAGGGGCACCGGGGAGCTGTTTTTT. Protein sequence: CASSHRGTGELFF.

The chain recombines TRBV19 with TRBJ1-3; no clear D. V was clipped by 6 bases and J by 0 bases, with 9 bases between them. Per the germline V gene, CDR1 is LNHDA and CDR2 is SQIVND (reference sequence). The CDR3 has 14 residues. The CDR3 reads CASRGSSSGNTIYF. Written as DNA, the CDR3 is TGTGCCAGTAGGGGGAGCAGCTCTGGAAACACCATATATTTT. Combining the CDR3 with reference TRBV19 and TRBJ1-3 gives the whole variable domain DGGITQSPKYLFRKEGQNVTLSCEQNLNHDAMYWYRQDPGQGLRLIYYSQIVNDFQKGDIAEGYSVSREKKESFPLTVTSAQKNPTAFYLCASRGSSSGNTIYFGEGSWLTVV.

The chain joins TRBV19 to TRBJ2-2, with 11 nucleotides matching TRBD2. The J segment lost 6 bases and the V segment lost 5 bases, leaving 8 bases of the junction unmatched. The CDR3 loop spans 16 amino acids. Germline-derived CDR1 and CDR2 are LNHDA and SQIVND (reference sequence). The CDR3 bases are TGTGCCAGTAGTCAATTAGCGGGGGGGCCGCCCGGGGAGCTGTTTTTT. It yields the protein CASSQLAGGPPGELFF.

The chain uses TRBV5-1 and TRBJ2-1, with TRBD2 identical over 9 bases. The CDR3 covers 15 residues. The V gene end was trimmed by 4 bases and the J gene end by 5 bases; junction bases not matched to a gene: 7. Germline CDR1 reads SGHRS; CDR2 reads YFSETQ. The chain's CDR3 is CASSPLAGGDNEQFF. The CDR3 region has the DNA TGCGCCAGCAGCCCCCTGGCGGGGGGGGACAATGAGCAGTTCTTC.

This chain's CDR3 is CASSATDTQYF. The CDR3, as DNA: TGTGCCAGCAGTGCCACAGATACGCAGTATTTT. The chain links TRBV2 to TRBJ2-3; D remains ambiguous. The V end lost 4 bases, the J end lost 2 bases, and 1 base lay between the germline ends. This CDR3 has 11 residues. Germline lookup yields CDR1 SNHLY and CDR2 FYNNEI.

This clone appeared once. The chain joins TRBV5-1 to TRBJ1-5; weak D call: TRBD1 (5 bases). With 4 bases removed from V and 3 bases from J, the gap between germline ends came to 14 bases. Germline V gene data show CDR1 as SGHRS and CDR2 as YFSETQ. This CDR3 spans 15 amino acids. The CDR3 region has the DNA TGCGCCAGCAGCCCCACGGTGGGACCCAATCAGCCCCAGCATTTT. The encoded protein is CASSPTVGPNQPQHF.

The chain is built from TRBV18 and TRBJ2-2; 10 bases line up with TRBD2. Looked up from germline, CDR1 is KGHSH and CDR2 is LQKENI. V lost 3 bases, J lost 6 bases, and 4 bases stayed unmatched. The CDR3 loop spans 15 amino acids. The CDR3 region has the DNA TGTGCCAGCTCACCGGGACTAGCGAGTGCCGGGGAGCTGTTTTTT. It is translated as CASSPGLASAGELFF.